This TCR beta chain comes out of a study of beta chain features in type 1 diabetes. Study-level findings and limits: All four CD4+ subsets of Type 1 diabetes patients contained TCRB CDR3s that were moderately but significantly shorter. Among type 1 diabetes patients, VDJ junctions had fewer insertions and more deletions.

In regard to this clone: No antigen is known for it.

The authors reverse transcribed all of the isolated RNA, so sequencing captured expressed TCRB transcripts. It was found that naive, central memory and regulatory T cell samples averaged around 3.5 million reads. The method was immunoSEQ multiplex PCR; TCRdb's version includes in-frame clones alone and lacks a portion of them. Here the sample spans more than 300,000 clones, roughly 12% being singletons. The sequencing input was naive CD4+ T cells from blood. The clonotype was recovered from a man between 18 and 29 years old in good health.

The CDR3 protein is CASVSDRGGPINEQFF. Written as DNA, the CDR3 is TGTGCCAGCGTCTCTGATCGGGGAGGACCGATCAATGAGCAGTTCTTC. The chain recombines TRBV7-3 with TRBJ2-1, with a possible D match to TRBD2 (6 bases). Looked up from germline, CDR1 is SGHTA and CDR2 is FQGTGA. This CDR3 contains 16 residues. The V gene lost 8 bases and the J gene lost 6 bases, with 23 bases spanning the gap.